These T cell receptor beta chains were read from a single sample in a study of cytotoxic CD8 clonotypes in ibrutinib-treated CLL. Profiling relied on immunoSEQ multiplex PCR, and the TCRdb table lists in-frame clones only, not all of them. The sample holds approximately 100,000 clones, 55% to 75% seen once. The specimen was PBMCs, collected after 24 months of ibrutinib treatment. The receptor set was obtained from a human donor with chronic lymphocytic leukemia. Both conserved end residues are trimmed from each CDR3. D genes are given only for firm matches.

>.|TRBV2|TRBJ2-2
ASSVRGTGELF
>.|TRBV5-1|TRBJ2-3
ASSLGRLTSTDTQY
>.|TRBV2|TRBJ1-2
ASSDQVQRYGYT
>.|TRBV5-1|TRBJ2-7
ASSTLGEQY
>.|TRBV7-9|TRBJ2-5
ASSSQKGLGSQY
>.|TRBV7-3|TRBJ1-4
ASSRSGATNEKLF
>TRBD1|TRBV10-2|TRBJ1-5
ASSLDRGGQPQH
>.|TRBV4-1|TRBJ2-1
ASSQDPDRNYNEQF
>.|TRBV29-1|TRBJ2-7
SVTSGDEQY
>TRBD1|TRBV7-2|TRBJ1-2
ASSDGTDFNYGYT
>.|TRBV7-8|TRBJ2-1
ASRQASSLGYNEQF
>.|TRBV25-1|TRBJ2-2
ASSAQNTGELF
>TRBD2|TRBV19|TRBJ2-6
ASRLAGGLGDHVLT
>TRBD2|TRBV13|TRBJ2-3
ASSSRGGRDSLDTQY
>.|TRBV19|TRBJ1-2
ASRNREGYGYT
>TRBD1|TRBV5-1|TRBJ1-1
ASSLTGVNTEAF
>.|TRBV28|TRBJ1-5
ASSAGGASQPQH
>TRBD2|TRBV5-1|TRBJ2-3
ASSLELAGSSDTQY
>.|TRBV19|TRBJ2-3
ASSVGTTDTQY
>.|TRBV6-1|TRBJ2-5
ASSVDFQETQY
>TRBD1|TRBV29-1|TRBJ2-7
SVEIWQGAEQY
>TRBD1|TRBV9|TRBJ2-3
ASSPHGQGRTDTQY
>.|TRBV9|TRBJ2-6
ASSVDGSGANVLT
>.|TRBV30|TRBJ2-3
AWGLPGTDTQY
>TRBD1|TRBV7-9|TRBJ1-6
ASSTQGGERYSPLH
>.|TRBV5-1|TRBJ1-1
ASSLATGGAYTEAF
>.|TRBV5-5|TRBJ1-1
ASSLRDSDMNTEAF
>.|TRBV5-1|TRBJ2-7
ASSLRAARDSYEQY
>.|TRBV30|TRBJ1-2
AWSRDNYGYT
>.|TRBV28|TRBJ1-2
ASSPVLGYGYT
>.|TRBV28|TRBJ1-4
ASSLPPFNEKLF
>TRBD2|TRBV5-1|TRBJ2-3
ASNSGGTDTQY
>.|TRBV7-2|TRBJ2-7
ASSAGGNREQY